A single sample gave rise to the 3 T cell receptor beta chains below, sequenced in a study of technical replicates of blood from four donors. Data came from immunoSEQ multiplex PCR; TCRdb stores just in-frame clones and leaves some out. The data contain approximately 70,000 clones, about 91% of them singletons. The sample consisted of T cells isolated from PBMCs. Receptors were obtained from a human donor in good health.

The V call is TRBV9, the J call TRBJ1-4; D ambiguous. This CDR3 region has 16 residues. The germline CDR1 and CDR2 sequences are SGDLS and YYNGEE. The germline V and J ends were trimmed by 4 bases and 0 bases, with 13 bases remaining between them. The CDR3 nucleotides read TGTGCCAGCAGCCATTCGTCAACTGCAACTAATGAAAAACTGTTTTTT. This sequence encodes CASSHSSTATNEKLFF.

This clone was seen only a few times. The chain uses TRBV30 and TRBJ1-1; a possible D gene is TRBD1 (6 bases). Germline V gene sequence: CDR1 GTSNPN, CDR2 SVGIG (reference sequence). Trimming pared 4 bases from V and 6 bases from J, leaving 18 bases between. This CDR3 has 14 amino acids. CDR3 sequence (DNA): TGTGCCTGGACGCCTGCGGGGGGCTGGGCTGAAGCTTTCTTT. This codes for CAWTPAGGWAEAFF.

The rearrangement uses TRBV5-5 and TRBJ2-7, with TRBD2 as a possible D gene (5 bases). CDR3 length: 14 amino acids. Trimming left V 3 bases short and J 7 bases short, with 17 bases between. Germline V lookup: CDR1 SGHKS, CDR2 YYEKEE (reference sequence). CDR3 sequence reads: CASSYNGEPFEQYF. The CDR3, as DNA: TGTGCCAGCAGCTATAACGGGGAGCCCTTTGAGCAGTACTTC.